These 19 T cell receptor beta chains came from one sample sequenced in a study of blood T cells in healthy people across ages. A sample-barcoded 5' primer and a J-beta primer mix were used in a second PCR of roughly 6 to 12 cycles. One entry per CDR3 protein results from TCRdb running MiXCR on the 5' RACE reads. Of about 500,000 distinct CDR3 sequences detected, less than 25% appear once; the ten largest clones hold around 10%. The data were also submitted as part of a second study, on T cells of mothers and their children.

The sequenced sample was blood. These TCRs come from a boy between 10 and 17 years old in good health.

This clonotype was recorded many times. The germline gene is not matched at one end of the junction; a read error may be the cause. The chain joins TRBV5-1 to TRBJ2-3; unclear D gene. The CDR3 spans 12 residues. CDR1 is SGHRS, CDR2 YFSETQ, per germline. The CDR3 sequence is CASSLPTDTQYF. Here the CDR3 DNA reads TGTGCCAGCAGCTTGCCCACAGATACGCAGTATTTT.

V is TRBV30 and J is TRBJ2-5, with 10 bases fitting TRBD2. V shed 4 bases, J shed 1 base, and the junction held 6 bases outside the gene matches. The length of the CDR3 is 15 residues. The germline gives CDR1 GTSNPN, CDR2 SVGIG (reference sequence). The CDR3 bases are TGTGCCTGGACAGGTAGCGGGGGGATCCAAGAGACCCAGTACTTC. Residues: CAWTGSGGIQETQYF.

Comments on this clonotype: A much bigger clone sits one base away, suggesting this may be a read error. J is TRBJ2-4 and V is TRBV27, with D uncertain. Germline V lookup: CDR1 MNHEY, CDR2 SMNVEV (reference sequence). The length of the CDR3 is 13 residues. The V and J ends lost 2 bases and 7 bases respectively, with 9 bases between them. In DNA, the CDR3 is TGTGCCAGCAGTTTAGGATTGGACAACATTCAGTACTTC. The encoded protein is CASSLGLDNIQYF.

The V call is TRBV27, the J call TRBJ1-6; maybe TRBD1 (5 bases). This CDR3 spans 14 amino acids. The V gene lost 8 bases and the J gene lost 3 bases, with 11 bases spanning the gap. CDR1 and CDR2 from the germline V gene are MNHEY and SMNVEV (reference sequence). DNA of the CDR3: TGTGCCAGCGGCTCCAGGGTCTATAATTCACCCCTCCACTTT. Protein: CASGSRVYNSPLHF.

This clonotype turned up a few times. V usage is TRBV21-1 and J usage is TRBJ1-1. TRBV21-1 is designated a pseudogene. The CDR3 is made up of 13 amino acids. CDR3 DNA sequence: TGTGCCAGCAGGTCGGGTTCGAACACTGAAGCTTTCTTT. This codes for CASRSGSNTEAFF.

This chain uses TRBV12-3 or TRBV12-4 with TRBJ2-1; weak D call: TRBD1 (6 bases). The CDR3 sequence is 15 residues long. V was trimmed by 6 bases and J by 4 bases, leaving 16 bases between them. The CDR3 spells CASSQTGHLYNEQFF. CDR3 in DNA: TGTGCCAGCAGCCAGACAGGACATTTATACAATGAGCAGTTCTTC.

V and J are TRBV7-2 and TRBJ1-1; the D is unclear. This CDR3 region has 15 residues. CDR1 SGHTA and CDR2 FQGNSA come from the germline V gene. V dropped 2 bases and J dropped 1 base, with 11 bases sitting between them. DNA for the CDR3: TGTGCCAGCAGCTTAATGCCCCTGCCGAACACTGAAGCTTTCTTT. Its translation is CASSLMPLPNTEAFF.

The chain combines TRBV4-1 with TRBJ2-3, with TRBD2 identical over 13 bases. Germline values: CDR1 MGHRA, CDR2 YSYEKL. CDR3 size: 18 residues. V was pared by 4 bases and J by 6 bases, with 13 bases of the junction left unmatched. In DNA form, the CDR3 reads TGCGCCAGCAGCCTTCACCTAGGACTAGCGGGAGAGGCGGATACGCAGTATTTT. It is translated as CASSLHLGLAGEADTQYF.

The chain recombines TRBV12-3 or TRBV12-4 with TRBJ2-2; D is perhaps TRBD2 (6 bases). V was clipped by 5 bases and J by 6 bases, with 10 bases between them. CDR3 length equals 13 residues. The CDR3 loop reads CASSIGGSGELFF. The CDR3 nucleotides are TGTGCCAGCAGTATCGGAGGGTCCGGGGAGCTGTTTTTT.

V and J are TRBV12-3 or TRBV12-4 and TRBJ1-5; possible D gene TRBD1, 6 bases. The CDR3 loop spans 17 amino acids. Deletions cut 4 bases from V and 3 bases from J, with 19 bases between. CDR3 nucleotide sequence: TGTGCCAGCAGTTGGACCGGGACACCGACTCCCAATCAGCCCCAGCATTTT. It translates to CASSWTGTPTPNQPQHF.

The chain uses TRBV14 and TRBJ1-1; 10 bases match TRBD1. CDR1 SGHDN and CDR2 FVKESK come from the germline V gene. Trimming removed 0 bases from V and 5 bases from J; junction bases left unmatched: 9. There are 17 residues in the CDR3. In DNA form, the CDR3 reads TGTGCCAGCAGCCAAGATCGGCCCCGGGACAGGGGTACTGAAGCTTTCTTT. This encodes CASSQDRPRDRGTEAFF.

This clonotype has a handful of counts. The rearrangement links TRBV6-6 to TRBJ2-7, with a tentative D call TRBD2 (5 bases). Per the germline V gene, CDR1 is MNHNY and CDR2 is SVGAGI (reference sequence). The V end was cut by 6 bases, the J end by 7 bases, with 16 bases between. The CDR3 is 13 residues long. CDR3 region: CASRRQEVSEQYF. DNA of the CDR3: TGTGCCAGCAGGCGTCAGGAGGTTTCGGAGCAGTACTTC.

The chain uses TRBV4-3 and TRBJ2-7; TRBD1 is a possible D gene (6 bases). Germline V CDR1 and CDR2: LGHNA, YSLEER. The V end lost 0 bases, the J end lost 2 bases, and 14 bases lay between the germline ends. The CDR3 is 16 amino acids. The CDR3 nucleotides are TGCGCCAGCAGCCAAGATCGGTCGGACAGCACCTACGAGCAGTACTTC. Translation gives CASSQDRSDSTYEQYF.

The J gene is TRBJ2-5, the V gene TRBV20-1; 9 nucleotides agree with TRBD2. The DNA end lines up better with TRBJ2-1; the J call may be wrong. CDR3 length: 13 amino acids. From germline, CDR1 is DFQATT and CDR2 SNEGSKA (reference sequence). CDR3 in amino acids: CSARDSGGYEQFF. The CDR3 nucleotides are TGCAGTGCTAGGGATAGCGGGGGCTACGAGCAGTTCTTC.

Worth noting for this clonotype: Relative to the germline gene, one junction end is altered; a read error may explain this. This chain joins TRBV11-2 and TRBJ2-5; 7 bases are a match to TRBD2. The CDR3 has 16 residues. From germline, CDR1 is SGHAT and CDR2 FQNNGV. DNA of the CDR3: TGTGCCAACAGCTTAGAAGCTGGACTAGAGGGAGAGACCCAGTACTTC. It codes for CANSLEAGLEGETQYF.

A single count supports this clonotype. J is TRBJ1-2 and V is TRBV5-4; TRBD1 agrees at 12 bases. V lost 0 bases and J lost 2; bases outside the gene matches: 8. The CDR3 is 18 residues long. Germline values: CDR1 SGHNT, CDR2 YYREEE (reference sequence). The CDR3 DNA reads TGTGCCAGCAGCTTGGGGGGACCGGGACAGGGGGCGAACTATGGCTACACCTTC. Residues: CASSLGGPGQGANYGYTF.

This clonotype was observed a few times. The CDR3 region has the DNA TGTGCCAGCAGCTTAGCGGACTATAGCCCAGATACGCAGTATTTT. It specifies CASSLADYSPDTQYF. The chain has TRBV7-8 and TRBJ2-3; tentatively, D is TRBD2 (6 bases). V was pared by 0 bases and J by 4 bases, with 11 bases between. The CDR3 extends over 15 amino acids. Germline-derived CDR1 and CDR2 are SGHVS and FQNEAQ.

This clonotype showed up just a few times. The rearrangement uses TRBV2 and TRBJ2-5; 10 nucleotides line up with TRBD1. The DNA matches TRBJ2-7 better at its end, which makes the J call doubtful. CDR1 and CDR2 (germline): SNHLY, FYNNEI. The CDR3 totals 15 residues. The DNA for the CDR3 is TGTGCCAGCAGTGACCCAATAGGGACAGGGGTCGAGCAGTACTTC. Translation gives CASSDPIGTGVEQYF.

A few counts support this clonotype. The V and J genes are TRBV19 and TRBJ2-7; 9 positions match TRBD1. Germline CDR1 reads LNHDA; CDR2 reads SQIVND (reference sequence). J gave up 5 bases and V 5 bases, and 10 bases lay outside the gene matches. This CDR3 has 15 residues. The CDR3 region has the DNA TGTGCCAGTAGTGTATCCGGGACAGGGATAAACGAGCAGTACTTC. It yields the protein CASSVSGTGINEQYF.